This is a list of T cell receptor beta chains from one sample in a study of PD-1 blockade in classical Hodgkin lymphoma. This table comes from immunoSEQ multiplex PCR, and its TCRdb copy is limited to in-frame clones, with some not included. The sample gives 20,000 to 30,000 clones, 65% to 90% of which show up once; roughly a fifth is in the top ten. The starting material was peripheral blood mononuclear cells (PBMCs), obtained before the second cycle of nivolumab. These receptors all stem from a human donor with classical Hodgkin lymphoma. CDR3s include the opening cysteine and the closing phenylalanine or tryptophan. A D gene is named only where the DNA matches it firmly. Not every row has a clone size; where given, it reads once, few, many or a size class.

abundance: NA
j_gene: TRBJ2-3
v_gene: TRBV19
d_gene: TRBD2
CDR3nt: TGTGCCAGTAGTATAGGCACCGGGGGGGCTATAGATACGCAGTATTTT
CDR3aa: CASSIGTGGAIDTQYF

abundance: NA
j_gene: TRBJ2-7
v_gene: TRBV10-2
d_gene: NA
CDR3nt: TGCGCCAGCAGTGAGTCTGAGGGGGAAGAGCAGTACTTC
CDR3aa: CASSESEGEEQYF

abundance: NA
j_gene: TRBJ2-3
v_gene: TRBV5-1
d_gene: NA
CDR3nt: TGCGCCAGCAGCTTGGGTGACGGGGCTACAGATACGCAGTATTTT
CDR3aa: CASSLGDGATDTQYF

abundance: NA
j_gene: TRBJ2-1
v_gene: TRBV5-1
d_gene: NA
CDR3nt: TGCGCCAGCAGCTTGGAGGGCGGGGGCCTAGAGCAGTTCTTC
CDR3aa: CASSLEGGGLEQFF

abundance: NA
j_gene: TRBJ2-7
v_gene: TRBV18
d_gene: NA
CDR3nt: TGTGCCAGCTCACCTCTCCCGGGACCCACTCCCAACGAGCAGTACTTC
CDR3aa: CASSPLPGPTPNEQYF

abundance: NA
j_gene: TRBJ2-2
v_gene: TRBV28
d_gene: TRBD1
CDR3nt: TGTGCCAGCAGTTTTGAACAGGGGGTGCCCACCGGGGAGCTGTTTTTT
CDR3aa: CASSFEQGVPTGELFF

abundance: NA
j_gene: TRBJ2-7
v_gene: TRBV9
d_gene: TRBD2
CDR3nt: TGTGCCAGCAGCGTAGGGCCTAGCGGGAGAATGTACGAGCAGTACTTC
CDR3aa: CASSVGPSGRMYEQYF

abundance: NA
j_gene: TRBJ1-1
v_gene: TRBV19
d_gene: NA
CDR3nt: TGTGCCAGTAGTATCTTACAGGAGAACACTGAAGCTTTCTTT
CDR3aa: CASSILQENTEAFF

abundance: NA
j_gene: TRBJ2-7
v_gene: TRBV6-1
d_gene: NA
CDR3nt: TGTGCCAGCAGTGACAGCGCGGACGAGCAGTACTTC
CDR3aa: CASSDSADEQYF

abundance: once
j_gene: TRBJ2-4
v_gene: TRBV10-3
d_gene: NA
CDR3nt: TGTGCCATCAGTGGCCCTCCAGGGGAAGCCAAAAACATTCAGTACTTC
CDR3aa: CAISGPPGEAKNIQYF

abundance: medium-sized
j_gene: TRBJ1-2
v_gene: TRBV6-1
d_gene: TRBD1
CDR3nt: TGTGCCAGCAGGGAAGGGACAGGGGGCGGCTACACCTTC
CDR3aa: CASREGTGGGYTF

abundance: NA
j_gene: TRBJ2-7
v_gene: TRBV5-5
d_gene: NA
CDR3nt: TGTGCCAGCAGCTTGATAGACTCCTACGAGCAGTACTTC
CDR3aa: CASSLIDSYEQYF

abundance: NA
j_gene: TRBJ2-2
v_gene: TRBV4-3
d_gene: TRBD1
CDR3nt: TGCGCCAGCAGCCAAGCAGACAGGGCTACCGGGGAGCTGTTTTTT
CDR3aa: CASSQADRATGELFF

abundance: NA
j_gene: TRBJ1-2
v_gene: TRBV2
d_gene: TRBD1
CDR3nt: TGTGCCAGCAGTTATACAGGGGAAAACTATGGCTACACCTTC
CDR3aa: CASSYTGENYGYTF

abundance: NA
j_gene: TRBJ2-1
v_gene: TRBV18
d_gene: NA
CDR3nt: TGTGCCAGCTCACCACGCGACGAACTTTATGGGAATGAGCAGTTCTTC
CDR3aa: CASSPRDELYGNEQFF

abundance: NA
j_gene: TRBJ1-2
v_gene: TRBV29-1
d_gene: NA
CDR3nt: TGCAGCGTTGGAACCACGGAGGGCTACACCTTC
CDR3aa: CSVGTTEGYTF

abundance: NA
j_gene: TRBJ2-1
v_gene: TRBV5-6
d_gene: TRBD1
CDR3nt: TGTGCCAGCAGCTTGGTGGACAGGAACAATGAGCAGTTCTTC
CDR3aa: CASSLVDRNNEQFF

abundance: medium-sized
j_gene: TRBJ2-7
v_gene: TRBV7-9
d_gene: NA
CDR3nt: TGTGCCAGCAGCTTAAGGGACTTCGGCTCCTACGAGCAGTACTTC
CDR3aa: CASSLRDFGSYEQYF

abundance: once
j_gene: TRBJ1-2
v_gene: TRBV6-5
d_gene: NA
CDR3nt: TGTGCCAGCAGTTCTAATTCGGGTCCTAACCGCTATGGCTACACCTTC
CDR3aa: CASSSNSGPNRYGYTF

abundance: NA
j_gene: TRBJ2-7
v_gene: TRBV9
d_gene: NA
CDR3nt: TGTGCCAGCAGCGTAAGTAGTGTGAACGGTCCCTACGAGCAGTACTTC
CDR3aa: CASSVSSVNGPYEQYF

abundance: NA
j_gene: TRBJ2-3
v_gene: TRBV2
d_gene: NA
CDR3nt: TGTGCCAGCAGTCCGGTTAGTTCGACAGATACGCAGTATTTT
CDR3aa: CASSPVSSTDTQYF

abundance: NA
j_gene: TRBJ2-5
v_gene: TRBV19
d_gene: TRBD1
CDR3nt: TGTGCCTATTACAGGGGGCGGGAGACCCAGTACTTC
CDR3aa: CAYYRGRETQYF

abundance: NA
j_gene: TRBJ2-3
v_gene: TRBV6-1
d_gene: NA
CDR3nt: TGTGCCAGCAGTGAAGATGCGGAGCTTTTCACAGATACGCAGTATTTT
CDR3aa: CASSEDAELFTDTQYF

abundance: NA
j_gene: TRBJ1-3
v_gene: TRBV4-2
d_gene: NA
CDR3nt: TGTGCCAGCAGCCCACGGGCGCAGGGGGGAAACACCATATATTTT
CDR3aa: CASSPRAQGGNTIYF

abundance: NA
j_gene: TRBJ2-3
v_gene: TRBV7-2
d_gene: TRBD2
CDR3nt: TGTGCCAGCAGCTTAGCGACTAGCGGTTGGGGCACAGATACGCAGTATTTT
CDR3aa: CASSLATSGWGTDTQYF

abundance: NA
j_gene: TRBJ2-5
v_gene: TRBV29-1
d_gene: NA
CDR3nt: TGCAGCGTTGATTTGGGTCCAGAGACCCAGTACTTC
CDR3aa: CSVDLGPETQYF

abundance: few
j_gene: TRBJ1-2
v_gene: TRBV5-1
d_gene: TRBD1
CDR3nt: TGCGCCAGCAGCCGATCACAGGGGAATGACTATGGCTACACCTTC
CDR3aa: CASSRSQGNDYGYTF

abundance: NA
j_gene: TRBJ2-3
v_gene: TRBV9
d_gene: TRBD2
CDR3nt: TGTGCCAGCAGCTTGAACAGCGGGAGGGATGCAGATACGCAGTATTTT
CDR3aa: CASSLNSGRDADTQYF

abundance: NA
j_gene: TRBJ2-3
v_gene: TRBV6-6
d_gene: NA
CDR3nt: TGTGCCAGCAGTATAAAAGAAGATACGCAGTATTTT
CDR3aa: CASSIKEDTQYF

abundance: NA
j_gene: TRBJ1-4
v_gene: TRBV19
d_gene: NA
CDR3nt: TGTGCCAGTAGTAGCGGGACAAGTGATGAAAAACTGTTTTTT
CDR3aa: CASSSGTSDEKLFF

abundance: NA
j_gene: TRBJ2-1
v_gene: TRBV11-3
d_gene: NA
CDR3nt: TGTGCCAGCAGCTTAGGACTAGATGGTGAGCAGTTCTTC
CDR3aa: CASSLGLDGEQFF

abundance: NA
j_gene: TRBJ2-1
v_gene: TRBV29-1
d_gene: NA
CDR3nt: TGCAGCGTTGAAGCCCCGGACAGACAAGCATACAATGAGCAGTTCTTC
CDR3aa: CSVEAPDRQAYNEQFF

abundance: NA
j_gene: TRBJ1-4
v_gene: TRBV6-1
d_gene: NA
CDR3nt: TGTGCCAGCAGTTCGGCTCCGTGGATGAATGAAAAACTGTTTTTT
CDR3aa: CASSSAPWMNEKLFF

abundance: NA
j_gene: TRBJ1-3
v_gene: TRBV7-2
d_gene: NA
CDR3nt: TGTGCCAGCAGCTCCTTGGAGGGATCTGGAAACACCATATATTTT
CDR3aa: CASSSLEGSGNTIYF

abundance: NA
j_gene: TRBJ1-3
v_gene: TRBV11-3
d_gene: TRBD1
CDR3nt: TGTGCCAGCAGCGTGGGACAGGGGGTAGGAAACACCATATATTTT
CDR3aa: CASSVGQGVGNTIYF

abundance: NA
j_gene: TRBJ2-2
v_gene: TRBV7-8
d_gene: TRBD2
CDR3nt: TGTGCCAGCAGCCCTTTAGCGGGAGTGAACACCGGGGAGCTGTTTTTT
CDR3aa: CASSPLAGVNTGELFF

abundance: NA
j_gene: TRBJ2-5
v_gene: TRBV19
d_gene: TRBD2
CDR3nt: TGTGCCAGTAGCGGGGAGGGGATGGAGACCCAGTACTTC
CDR3aa: CASSGEGMETQYF

abundance: NA
j_gene: TRBJ1-5
v_gene: TRBV15
d_gene: TRBD1
CDR3nt: TGTGCCACCGCCCCGGGACAGGACGGCAATCAGCCCCAGCATTTT
CDR3aa: CATAPGQDGNQPQHF

abundance: NA
j_gene: TRBJ2-6
v_gene: TRBV30
d_gene: NA
CDR3nt: TGTGGATACTCTGGGGCCAACGTCCTGACTTTC
CDR3aa: CGYSGANVLTF

abundance: large
j_gene: TRBJ2-7
v_gene: TRBV6-5
d_gene: NA
CDR3nt: TGTGCCAGTTCCACCGGGACCCCCGCCTCCGAGCAGTACTTC
CDR3aa: CASSTGTPASEQYF

abundance: once
j_gene: TRBJ2-7
v_gene: TRBV11-2
d_gene: TRBD1
CDR3nt: TGTGCCAGCAGCTTCCGGGACAGGGGGCAGCAATACGAGCAGTACTTC
CDR3aa: CASSFRDRGQQYEQYF

abundance: NA
j_gene: TRBJ2-3
v_gene: TRBV5-1
d_gene: TRBD1
CDR3nt: TGCGCCAGCAGCTTCGGGACAGGGAGCACAGATACGCAGTATTTT
CDR3aa: CASSFGTGSTDTQYF

abundance: NA
j_gene: TRBJ1-2
v_gene: TRBV2
d_gene: NA
CDR3nt: TGTGCCAGCAGTGAATCTCCGCGAGGGGGCTATGGCTACACCTTC
CDR3aa: CASSESPRGGYGYTF

abundance: NA
j_gene: TRBJ1-3
v_gene: TRBV28
d_gene: NA
CDR3nt: TGTGCCAGCAGTTTTACCTCGGGTACTGGAAACACCATATATTTT
CDR3aa: CASSFTSGTGNTIYF

abundance: NA
j_gene: TRBJ2-5
v_gene: TRBV7-9
d_gene: NA
CDR3nt: TGTGCCAGCAGCTTAGCTCTGGGGCAGGAGACCCAGTACTTC
CDR3aa: CASSLALGQETQYF

abundance: NA
j_gene: TRBJ2-1
v_gene: TRBV15
d_gene: NA
CDR3nt: TGTGCCACCAGCAGAGTATACAAGACGGGAGCAGTTGAGCAGTTCTTC
CDR3aa: CATSRVYKTGAVEQFF

abundance: NA
j_gene: TRBJ2-3
v_gene: TRBV6-1
d_gene: TRBD1
CDR3nt: TGTGCCGGAACGGATTCCGGGACAGGGCGAGATACGCAGTATTTT
CDR3aa: CAGTDSGTGRDTQYF

abundance: NA
j_gene: TRBJ1-4
v_gene: TRBV18
d_gene: NA
CDR3nt: TGTGCCAGCTCACCCTCAGGTGCAACTAATGAAAAACTGTTTTTT
CDR3aa: CASSPSGATNEKLFF

abundance: NA
j_gene: TRBJ2-7
v_gene: TRBV4-2
d_gene: TRBD1
CDR3nt: TGTGCCAGCAGCCAAGTCACCCCGGGACAGGGGGGAACCTACGAGCAGTACTTC
CDR3aa: CASSQVTPGQGGTYEQYF